This T cell receptor beta chain is from a study of blood T cells in healthy people across ages. The individuals who served as donors were healthy Caucasians living in Russia, aged about 6 to 100. The study's findings and limits: Strong correlation linked observed beta diversity and percent naive T cells.

PCR was performed a second time for roughly 7 to 11 cycles using a sample-barcoded 5' primer and a J-beta primer mix. There were at least 2.5 million CDR3-containing paired-end reads obtained from each sample. TCRdb re-analysed the 5' RACE reads in MiXCR, keeping a single row per CDR3 protein. The table includes 800,000 or so distinct CDR3 sequences, about 47% detected once. V gave up 0 bases and J gave up 9 bases, with 21 bases separating them. Germline values: CDR1 LNHNV, CDR2 YYDKDF (reference sequence). This CDR3 comprises 17 residues. In regard to this clonotype: Its antigen is not known.

The V and J genes are TRBV15 and TRBJ2-1; either TRBD1 or TRBD2 may supply D (6 bases each). The clonotype comes from an elderly man in good health. Source material: blood. The CDR3 loop is CATSREASGAGYGEQFF. The CDR3 DNA sequence: TGTGCCACCAGCAGAGAAGCGTCGGGGGCCGGCTATGGTGAGCAGTTCTTC.